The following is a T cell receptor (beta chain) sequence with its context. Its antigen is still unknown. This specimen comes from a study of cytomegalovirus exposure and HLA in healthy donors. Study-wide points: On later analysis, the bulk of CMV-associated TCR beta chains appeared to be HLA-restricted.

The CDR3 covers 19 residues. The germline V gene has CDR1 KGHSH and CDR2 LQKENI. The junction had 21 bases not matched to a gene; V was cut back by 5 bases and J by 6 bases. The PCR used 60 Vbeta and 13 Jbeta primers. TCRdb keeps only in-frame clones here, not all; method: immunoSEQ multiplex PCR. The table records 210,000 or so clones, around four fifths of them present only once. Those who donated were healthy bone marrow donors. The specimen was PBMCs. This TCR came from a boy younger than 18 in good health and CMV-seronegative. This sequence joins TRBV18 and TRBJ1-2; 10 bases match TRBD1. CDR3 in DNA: TGTGCCAGCTCAGACTTACTAGCCGGGACAGGGGTAACCCGGGATGGCTACACCTTC. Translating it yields CASSDLLAGTGVTRDGYTF.